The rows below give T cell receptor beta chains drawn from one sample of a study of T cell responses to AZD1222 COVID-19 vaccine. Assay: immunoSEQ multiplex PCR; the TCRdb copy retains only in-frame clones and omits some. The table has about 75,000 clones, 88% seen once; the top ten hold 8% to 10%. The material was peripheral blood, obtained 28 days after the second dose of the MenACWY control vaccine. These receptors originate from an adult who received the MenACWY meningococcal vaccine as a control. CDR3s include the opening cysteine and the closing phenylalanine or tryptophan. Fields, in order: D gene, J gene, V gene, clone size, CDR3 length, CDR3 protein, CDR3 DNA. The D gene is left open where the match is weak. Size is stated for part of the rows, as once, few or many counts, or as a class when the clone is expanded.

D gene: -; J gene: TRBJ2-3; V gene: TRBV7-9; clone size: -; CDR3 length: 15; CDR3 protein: CASSLLLALIDTQYF; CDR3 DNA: TGTGCCAGCAGCTTACTACTAGCCCTTATCGATACGCAGTATTTT
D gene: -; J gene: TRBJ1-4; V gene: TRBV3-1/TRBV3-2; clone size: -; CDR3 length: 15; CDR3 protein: CASSATGTGPLKLFF; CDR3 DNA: TGTGCCAGCAGCGCAACCGGGACGGGCCCCCTAAAACTGTTTTTT
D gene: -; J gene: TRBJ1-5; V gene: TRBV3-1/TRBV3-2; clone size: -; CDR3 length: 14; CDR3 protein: CASSQAGSNQPQHF; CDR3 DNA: TGTGCCAGCAGCCAAGCGGGGAGCAATCAGCCCCAGCATTTT
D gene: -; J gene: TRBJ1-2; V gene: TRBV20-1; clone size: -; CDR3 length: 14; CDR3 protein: CSASDPSRRYGYTF; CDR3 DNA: TGCAGTGCTAGTGACCCCTCCCGCCGCTATGGCTACACCTTC
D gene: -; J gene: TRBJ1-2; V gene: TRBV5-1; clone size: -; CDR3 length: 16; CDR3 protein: CASSLGHLGDPYGYTF; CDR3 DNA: TGCGCCAGCAGCTTGGGTCATCTAGGGGACCCCTATGGCTACACCTTC
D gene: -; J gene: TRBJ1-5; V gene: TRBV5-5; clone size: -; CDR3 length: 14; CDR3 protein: CASSLQGGNQPQHF; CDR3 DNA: TGTGCCAGCAGCTTGCAAGGGGGAAATCAGCCCCAGCATTTT
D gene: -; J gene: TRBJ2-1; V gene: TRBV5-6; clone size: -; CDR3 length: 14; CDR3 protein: CASSSGMYDNEQFF; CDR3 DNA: TGTGCCAGCAGCTCCGGGATGTACGACAATGAGCAGTTCTTC
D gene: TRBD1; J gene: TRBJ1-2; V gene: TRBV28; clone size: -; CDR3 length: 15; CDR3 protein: CASSLSIGTVYGYTF; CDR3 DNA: TGTGCCAGCAGTTTATCCATCGGGACAGTCTATGGCTACACCTTC
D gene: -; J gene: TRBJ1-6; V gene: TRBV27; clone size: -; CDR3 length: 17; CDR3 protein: CASSPDSPIVQNSPLHF; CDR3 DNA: TGTGCCAGCAGTCCGGACAGCCCAATAGTGCAGAATTCACCCCTCCACTTT
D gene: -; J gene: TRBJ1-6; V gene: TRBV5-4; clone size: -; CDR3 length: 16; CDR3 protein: CASSLEGGLYNSPLHF; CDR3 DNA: TGTGCCAGCAGCTTGGAGGGAGGGCTCTATAATTCACCCCTCCACTTT
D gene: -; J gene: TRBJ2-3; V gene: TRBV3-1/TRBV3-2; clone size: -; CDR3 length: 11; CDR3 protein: CASSQTRTQYF; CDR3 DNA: TGTGCCAGCAGCCAGACAAGAACGCAGTATTTT
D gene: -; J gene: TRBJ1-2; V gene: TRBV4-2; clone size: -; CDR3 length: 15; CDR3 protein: CASSQDPVGDYGYTF; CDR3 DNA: TGTGCCAGCAGCCAAGATCCGGTAGGGGACTATGGCTACACCTTC
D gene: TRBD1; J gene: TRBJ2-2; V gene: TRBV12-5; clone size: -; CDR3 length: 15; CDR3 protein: CASGSDRANTGELFF; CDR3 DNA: TGTGCTAGTGGTTCAGACAGGGCGAACACCGGGGAGCTGTTTTTT
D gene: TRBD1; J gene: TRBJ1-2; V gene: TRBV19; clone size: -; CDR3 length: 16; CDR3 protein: CASSIRAGDSGYGYTF; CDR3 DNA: TGTGCCAGTAGTATTCGGGCAGGGGACAGTGGCTATGGCTACACCTTC
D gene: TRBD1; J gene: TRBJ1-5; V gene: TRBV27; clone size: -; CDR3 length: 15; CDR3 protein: CASSFGTGSNQPQHF; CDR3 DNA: TGTGCCAGCAGTTTCGGGACAGGGAGCAATCAGCCCCAGCATTTT
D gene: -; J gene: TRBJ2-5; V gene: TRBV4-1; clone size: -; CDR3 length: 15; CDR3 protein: CASSQDGLYQETQYF; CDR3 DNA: TGCGCCAGCAGCCAAGACGGCCTTTACCAAGAGACCCAGTACTTC
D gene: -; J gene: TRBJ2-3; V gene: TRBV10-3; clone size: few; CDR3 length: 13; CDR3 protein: CAISGTRADTQYF; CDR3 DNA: TGTGCCATCAGTGGGACCCGGGCAGATACGCAGTATTTT
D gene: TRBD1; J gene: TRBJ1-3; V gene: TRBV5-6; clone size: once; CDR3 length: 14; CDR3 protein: CASRPGTAGNTIYF; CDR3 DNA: TGTGCCAGCAGGCCCGGGACAGCAGGAAACACCATATATTTT
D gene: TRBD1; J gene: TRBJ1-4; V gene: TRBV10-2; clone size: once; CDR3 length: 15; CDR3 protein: CASSPNDREGEKLFF; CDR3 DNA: TGCGCCAGCAGCCCTAACGACAGGGAGGGTGAAAAACTGTTTTTT
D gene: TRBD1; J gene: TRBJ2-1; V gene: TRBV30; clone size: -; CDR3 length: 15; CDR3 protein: CAWSVGTGMYNEQFF; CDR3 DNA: TGTGCCTGGAGTGTTGGGACAGGGATGTACAATGAGCAGTTCTTC
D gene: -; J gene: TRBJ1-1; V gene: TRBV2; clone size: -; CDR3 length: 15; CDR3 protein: CASSTRDGKNTEAFF; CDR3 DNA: TGTGCCAGCAGTACCCGGGACGGTAAGAACACTGAAGCTTTCTTT
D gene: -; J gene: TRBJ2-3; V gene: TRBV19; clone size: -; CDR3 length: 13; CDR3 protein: CASRGPGTDTQYF; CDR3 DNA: TGTGCCAGTAGAGGTCCTGGCACAGATACGCAGTATTTT
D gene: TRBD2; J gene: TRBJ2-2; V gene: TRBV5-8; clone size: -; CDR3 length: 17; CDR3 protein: CASSRPLAGGNTGELFF; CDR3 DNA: TGTGCCAGCAGCCGCCCCCTAGCGGGGGGTAACACCGGGGAGCTGTTTTTT
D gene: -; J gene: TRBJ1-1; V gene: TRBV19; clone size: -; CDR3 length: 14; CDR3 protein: CASSIRGRNTEAFF; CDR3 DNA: TGTGCCAGTAGTATCCGGGGGAGGAACACTGAAGCTTTCTTT
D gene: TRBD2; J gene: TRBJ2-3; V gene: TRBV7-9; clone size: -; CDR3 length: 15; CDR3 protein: CASSPKRGPTDTQYF; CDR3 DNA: TGTGCCAGCAGCCCTAAGCGGGGGCCAACAGATACGCAGTATTTT
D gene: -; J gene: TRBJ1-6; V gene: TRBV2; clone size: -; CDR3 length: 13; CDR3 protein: CASSVERYSPLHF; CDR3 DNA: TGTGCCAGCAGTGTGGAAAGATATTCACCCCTCCACTTT
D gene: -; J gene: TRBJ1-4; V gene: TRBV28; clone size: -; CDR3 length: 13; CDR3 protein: CASSLGAYEKLFF; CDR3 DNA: TGTGCCAGCAGCTTGGGGGCTTATGAAAAACTGTTTTTT
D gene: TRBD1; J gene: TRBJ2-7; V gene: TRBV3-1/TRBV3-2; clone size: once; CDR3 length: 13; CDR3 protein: CASSGTDPYEQYF; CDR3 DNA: TGTGCCAGCAGCGGGACAGATCCCTACGAGCAGTACTTC
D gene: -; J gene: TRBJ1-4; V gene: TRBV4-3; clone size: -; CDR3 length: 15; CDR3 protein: CASSQKYATNEKLFF; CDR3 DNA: TGCGCCAGCAGCCAAAAATATGCAACTAATGAAAAACTGTTTTTT
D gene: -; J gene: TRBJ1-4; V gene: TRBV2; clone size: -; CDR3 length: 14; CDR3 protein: CASIDYPPNEKLFF; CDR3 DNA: TGTGCCAGCATCGACTACCCTCCCAATGAAAAACTGTTTTTT
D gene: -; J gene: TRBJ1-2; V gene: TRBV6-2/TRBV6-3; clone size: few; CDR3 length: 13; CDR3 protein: CASSYSDNYGYTF; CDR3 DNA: TGTGCCAGCAGTTACTCGGACAACTATGGCTACACCTTC
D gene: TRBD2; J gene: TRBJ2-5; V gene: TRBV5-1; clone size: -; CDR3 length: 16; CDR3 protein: CASSPGLAGARETQYF; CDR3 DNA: TGCGCCAGCAGCCCAGGACTAGCGGGGGCTAGAGAGACCCAGTACTTC
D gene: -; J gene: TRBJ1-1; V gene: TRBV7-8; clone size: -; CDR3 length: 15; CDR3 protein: CASSSGWGGNTEAFF; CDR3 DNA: TGTGCCAGCAGCTCCGGATGGGGGGGCAACACTGAAGCTTTCTTT